These 8 T cell receptor beta chains were sequenced from one sample in a study of a mutant IDH1 vaccine in newly diagnosed glioma. Here immunoSEQ multiplex PCR was the method, and the copy in TCRdb shows in-frame clones only, minus some. The table has 15,000 to 20,000 clones, about 80% seen once. The time point: baseline, week 1 (first vaccination visit). Treatment noted: pre-vaccination baseline after standard-of-care therapy. The sample consisted of PBMCs, taken from a glioma patient treated with radiotherapy, temozolomide or both. The receptors stem from a man aged 35-49 years with glioma.

The rearrangement joins TRBV5-8 to TRBJ1-1; the D is unclear. The CDR3 has 13 amino acids. V was shortened by 4 bases and J by 1 base, with 8 bases between the two germline ends. Germline V gene sequence: CDR1 SGHTS, CDR2 YDEGEE. The DNA of the CDR3 is TGTGCCAGCAGCCCGGCGGAGAACACTGAAGCTTTCTTT. Residues: CASSPAENTEAFF.

The chain combines TRBV4-2 with TRBJ2-3; possibly TRBD1 or TRBD2 for D (5 bases each). Per the germline V gene, CDR1 is LGHNA and CDR2 is YNFKEQ. The CDR3 covers 20 residues. With 0 bases removed from V and 1 base from J, the gap between germline ends came to 23 bases. CDR3 in amino acids: CASSQDNSGGAGLGTDTQYF. CDR3 bases: TGTGCCAGCAGCCAAGATAATAGTGGGGGTGCAGGGCTTGGCACAGATACGCAGTATTTT.

This rearrangement joins TRBV28 to TRBJ2-5; 10 positions match TRBD1. The CDR3 runs to 15 residues. Germline lookup yields CDR1 MDHEN and CDR2 SYDVKM. V shed 2 bases, J shed 1 base, and the junction held 1 base outside the gene matches. Written as DNA, the CDR3 is TGTGCCAGCAGTTTAGGGACAGGGGTCCAAGAGACCCAGTACTTC. Protein product: CASSLGTGVQETQYF.

The chain recombines TRBV5-1 with TRBJ2-7, with 9 bases matching TRBD2. From germline, CDR1 is SGHRS and CDR2 YFSETQ. The CDR3 contains 14 residues. The ends lost 4 bases at V and 3 bases at J; junction bases unmatched: 5. CDR3 DNA: TGCGCCAGCAGCCCCCTAGCGGGAAACTACGAGCAGTACGTC. The encoded protein is CASSPLAGNYEQYV.

This chain uses TRBV5-4 with TRBJ2-7, with D possibly matching TRBD1 (6 bases). Between the trimmed V and J ends, which lost 4 bases and 0 bases, there was a span of 11 bases. Germline loops: CDR1 SGHNT, CDR2 YYREEE (reference sequence). The length of the CDR3 is 14 residues. CDR3 sequence reads: CASSVGASSYEQYV. The CDR3 coding sequence is TGTGCCAGCAGCGTGGGGGCTAGCTCCTACGAGCAGTACGTC.

This clone was counted between two and nine times. The CDR3 sequence is CAWSPDRGDQPQHF. In DNA form, the CDR3 reads TGTGCCTGGAGTCCCGACAGGGGTGATCAGCCCCAGCATTTT. V is TRBV30 and J is TRBJ1-5, with TRBD1 matching 8 bases. The CDR3 loop spans 14 amino acids. Germline trimming cut 2 bases from V and 5 bases from J; bases unmatched to any gene: 5. Germline values: CDR1 GTSNPN, CDR2 SVGIG (reference sequence).

The rearrangement uses TRBV29-1 and TRBJ2-4; D tentatively reads TRBD1 or TRBD2 (6 bases each). Deletions cut 3 bases from V and 7 bases from J, with 13 bases between. The CDR3 totals 13 residues. The germline CDR1 and CDR2 sequences are SQVTM and ANQGSEA. CDR3 coding DNA: TGCAGCGTTGAGGCCGGGGGCGATAACATTCAGTACTTC. Amino acid sequence: CSVEAGGDNIQYF.

Comments on this clone: Other DNA sequences of this sample code for an identical CDR3. The chain combines TRBV5-1 with TRBJ1-6; D ambiguous. V lost 0 bases and J lost 5, with 9 bases in between. This CDR3 contains 15 residues. Per the germline V gene, CDR1 is SGHRS and CDR2 is YFSETQ. CDR3: CASSLVGRDNSPLHF. In DNA form, the CDR3 reads TGCGCCAGCAGCTTGGTAGGGCGGGATAATTCACCCCTCCACTTT. Based on the CDR3 plus reference TRBV5-1 and TRBJ1-6, the full variable domain is KAGVTQTPRYLIKTRGQQVTLSCSPISGHRSVSWYQQTPGQGLQFLFEYFSETQRNKGNFPGRFSGRQFSNSRSEMNVSTLELGDSALYLCASSLVGRDNSPLHFGNGTRLTVT.